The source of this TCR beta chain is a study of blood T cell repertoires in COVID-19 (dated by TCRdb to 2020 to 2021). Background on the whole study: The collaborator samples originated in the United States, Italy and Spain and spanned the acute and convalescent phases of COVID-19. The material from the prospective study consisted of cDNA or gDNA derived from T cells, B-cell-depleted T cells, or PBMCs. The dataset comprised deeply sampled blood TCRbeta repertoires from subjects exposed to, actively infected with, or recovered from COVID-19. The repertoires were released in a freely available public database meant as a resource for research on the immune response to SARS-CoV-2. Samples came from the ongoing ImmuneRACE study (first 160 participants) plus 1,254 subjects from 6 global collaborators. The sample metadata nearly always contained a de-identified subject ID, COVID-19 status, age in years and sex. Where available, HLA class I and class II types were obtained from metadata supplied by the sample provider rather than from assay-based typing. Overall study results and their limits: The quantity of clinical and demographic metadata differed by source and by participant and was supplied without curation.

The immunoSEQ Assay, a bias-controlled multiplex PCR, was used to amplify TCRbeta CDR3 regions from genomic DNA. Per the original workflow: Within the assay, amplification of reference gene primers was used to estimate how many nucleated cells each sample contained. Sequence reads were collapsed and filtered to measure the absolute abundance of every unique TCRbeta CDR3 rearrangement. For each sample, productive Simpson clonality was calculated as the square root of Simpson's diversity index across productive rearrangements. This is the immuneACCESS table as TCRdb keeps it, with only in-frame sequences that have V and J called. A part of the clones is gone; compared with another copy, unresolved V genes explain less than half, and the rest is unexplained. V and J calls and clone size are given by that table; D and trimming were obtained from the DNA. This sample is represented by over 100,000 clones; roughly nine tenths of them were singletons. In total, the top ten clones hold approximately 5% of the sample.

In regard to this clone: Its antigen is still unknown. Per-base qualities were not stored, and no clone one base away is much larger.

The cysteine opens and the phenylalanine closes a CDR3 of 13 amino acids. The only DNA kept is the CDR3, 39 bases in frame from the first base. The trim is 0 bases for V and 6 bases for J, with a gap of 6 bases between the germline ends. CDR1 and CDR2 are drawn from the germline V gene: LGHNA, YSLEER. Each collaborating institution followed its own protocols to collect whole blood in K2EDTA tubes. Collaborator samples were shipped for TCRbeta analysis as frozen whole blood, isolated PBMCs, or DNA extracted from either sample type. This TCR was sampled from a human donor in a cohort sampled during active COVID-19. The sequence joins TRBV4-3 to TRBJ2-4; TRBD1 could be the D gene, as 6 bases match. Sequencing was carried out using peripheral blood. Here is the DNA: TGCGCCAGCAGCCAAGAAGGGGGAAACATTCAGTACTTC. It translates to CASSQEGGNIQYF.